The 15 T cell receptor beta chains reported below all come from one sample, sequenced in a study of human versus mouse CDR3 diversity and MHC coevolution. Profiling relied on immunoSEQ multiplex PCR, and the TCRdb table lists in-frame clones only, not all of them. The sample records about 60,000 clones, 85% to 95% being singletons. The sample consisted of naive CD4+ T cells from blood. The subset was: CD45RO-negative CD62L-positive naive CD4 T cells. Receptor source: a person between 60 and 70 years old in good health.

In DNA, the CDR3 is TGTGCCAGCAGCCTCCGGGACAGGGGCCAAGAGACCCAGTACTTC. Protein product: CASSLRDRGQETQYF. The chain carries TRBV5-4 and TRBJ2-5; 10 nucleotides agree with TRBD1. CDR1 and CDR2 (germline): SGHNT, YYREEE (reference sequence). The V and J ends lost 4 bases and 1 base, in that order; junction bases with no gene match: 4. The CDR3 has 15 residues.

The gene calls are TRBV12-5 and TRBJ2-5; 8 positions agree with TRBD2. The end of the DNA is better explained by TRBJ2-7, so the J call may be wrong. CDR1 is LGHNT and CDR2 is FRNRAP in the germline V gene. The CDR3 has 16 residues. DNA of the CDR3: TGTGCTAGTGGTTTCCAGAGCGGGAGAGGCACCTACGAGCAGTACTTC. This encodes CASGFQSGRGTYEQYF.

This clone was found a few times. The chain couples TRBV9 to TRBJ2-1; D possibly corresponds to TRBD1 (5 bases). Trimming removed 0 bases at V and 5 bases at J, with 15 bases between. Germline V gene sequence: CDR1 SGDLS, CDR2 YYNGEE. CDR3 length: 16 amino acids. CDR3 sequence (DNA): TGTGCCAGCAGCGTAGAAATCGGCAGGGTAAACAATGAGCAGTTCTTC. Protein sequence: CASSVEIGRVNNEQFF.

This clone was seen only once. The chain is built from TRBV9 and TRBJ2-5, with TRBD2 matching 13 bases. CDR3 length equals 19 residues. Germline V gene lookup returns CDR1 SGDLS and CDR2 YYNGEE. Trimming at V came to 0 bases and at J to 4 bases, leaving 12 bases not matched to a gene. CDR3 amino acids: CASSVAVGLAGEDGETQYF. In nucleotides, the CDR3 is TGTGCCAGCAGCGTAGCGGTAGGACTAGCGGGAGAAGATGGAGAGACCCAGTACTTC.

The rearrangement links TRBV19 to TRBJ2-1, with D perhaps TRBD2 (6 bases). The germline gives CDR1 LNHDA, CDR2 SQIVND (reference sequence). V was pared by 3 bases and J by 6 bases, with 15 bases between. The CDR3 has 15 residues. DNA for the CDR3: TGTGCCAGTAGTATTACGGGAGTTGGGGCCAATGAGCAGTTCTTC. Amino acids: CASSITGVGANEQFF.

J is TRBJ2-7 and V is TRBV4-2; 7 nucleotides line up with TRBD1. Germline CDR1 and CDR2: LGHNA and YNFKEQ. The CDR3 is 14 residues long. The V gene end was trimmed by 1 base and the J gene end by 1 base; junction bases not matched to a gene: 1. The chain's CDR3 is CASSQGDRSYEQYF. The DNA of the CDR3 is TGTGCCAGCAGCCAAGGGGACAGATCCTACGAGCAGTACTTC.

This clone was detected only once. The chain recombines TRBV27 with TRBJ2-2; the match to TRBD2 covers 7 bases. The CDR3 consists of 16 residues. V dropped 2 bases and J dropped 2; count of bases not matched to a gene: 5. Germline V gene sequence: CDR1 MNHEY, CDR2 SMNVEV (reference sequence). In DNA, the CDR3 is TGTGCCAGCAGTTTAGGGGGGGGGAGAAACACCGGGGAGCTGTTTTTT. Protein sequence: CASSLGGGRNTGELFF.

The chain carries TRBV7-9 and TRBJ1-2; D is unresolved. Per the germline V gene, CDR1 is SEHNR and CDR2 is FQNEAQ (reference sequence). V gave up 3 bases and J gave up 3 bases, with 8 bases separating them. The CDR3 length is 13 residues. The CDR3: CASSFAEHYGYTF. CDR3 in DNA: TGTGCCAGCAGCTTTGCAGAACACTATGGCTACACCTTC.

J is TRBJ2-5 and V is TRBV7-9; the D gene is possibly TRBD2 (6 bases). TRBJ2-7 explains the end of the DNA better; the J call may be wrong. Germline CDR1 and CDR2: SEHNR and FQNEAQ (reference sequence). The CDR3 spans 16 residues. The CDR3: CASSLAFQGGGYEQYF. The CDR3 coding sequence is TGTGCCAGCAGCTTAGCGTTCCAGGGTGGGGGGTACGAGCAGTACTTC.

This chain links TRBV11-3 with TRBJ2-7; TRBD1 is a possible D gene (5 bases). V dropped 5 bases and J dropped 10 bases, with 15 bases sitting between them. The CDR3 is 12 residues long. Germline CDR1 is SGHNT and CDR2 is YENEEA. The CDR3, as DNA: TGTGCCAGCAGCCCTGAGCAGGGAACCCAGTACTTC. This encodes CASSPEQGTQYF.

V and J are TRBV9 and TRBJ2-1; 10 positions match TRBD2. The germline V gene has CDR1 SGDLS and CDR2 YYNGEE. The CDR3 loop spans 15 amino acids. The junction had 7 bases not matched to a gene; V was cut back by 3 bases and J by 7 bases. CDR3 nucleotides: TGTGCCAGCAGCGAGGGTAGCGGGAGGCAGAATGAGCAGTTCTTC. As protein: CASSEGSGRQNEQFF.

CDR3 bases: TGCAGCGTTGAGGCTAGCGGGAACACAGATACGCAGTATTTT. Translated: CSVEASGNTDTQYF. J is TRBJ2-3 and V is TRBV29-1; 9 bases are a match to TRBD2. Germline loops: CDR1 SQVTM, CDR2 ANQGSEA. With 3 bases clipped from V and 2 bases from J, the junction kept 3 bases outside the gene matches. The length of the CDR3 is 14 residues.

This chain connects TRBV5-1 to TRBJ1-6, with D perhaps TRBD1 (5 bases). The length of the CDR3 is 13 residues. Trimming took off 5 bases at V and 4 bases at J, with 7 bases between the two ends. CDR1 and CDR2 (germline): SGHRS, YFSETQ. The CDR3 here is CASRTDYNSPLHF. The DNA of the CDR3 is TGCGCCAGCAGGACAGATTATAATTCACCCCTCCACTTT.

CDR3 residues: CASSLEVAGATSEQYF. CDR3 nucleotide sequence: TGTGCCAGCAGCTTGGAAGTAGCGGGAGCAACTTCCGAGCAGTACTTC. The chain couples TRBV5-4 to TRBJ2-7; 9 positions agree with TRBD2. This CDR3 region has 16 residues. Germline loops: CDR1 SGHNT, CDR2 YYREEE (reference sequence). The V segment lost 0 bases and the J segment 6 bases; nucleotides outside the gene matches: 10.

This clone was found once. The chain employs TRBV5-1 and TRBJ1-1; 11 positions agree with TRBD1. The V gene end was trimmed by 4 bases and the J gene end by 4 bases; junction bases not matched to a gene: 9. The CDR3 totals 16 residues. In germline, CDR1 is SGHRS, CDR2 YFSETQ. The CDR3 is CASSSGQGAIGTEAFF. CDR3 bases: TGCGCCAGCAGCAGTGGACAGGGGGCGATTGGCACTGAAGCTTTCTTT.